A selection of T cell receptor beta chains follows, all from one sample in a study of a mutant IDH1 vaccine in newly diagnosed glioma. No antigens are known for them. Here immunoSEQ multiplex PCR was the method, and the copy in TCRdb shows in-frame clones only, minus some. Among about 130,000 clones listed, roughly 77% were seen once. The material was PBMCs, obtained from a glioma patient whose treatment included an IDH1 peptide vaccine. The receptor source for this set is a man aged 35 to 55 with glioma. The CDR3 runs from the conserved cysteine through the conserved F or W. D genes are given only for firm matches. For some rows the clone size is stated as once, few or many, or as a class when expanded; others skip it.

>NA|TRBJ2-5|TRBV7-2|NA
CASSLNLGETQYF
TGTGCCAGCAGCCTGAATTTAGGGGAGACCCAGTACTTC
>NA|TRBJ2-7|TRBV7-2|NA
CASSFGRISYEQYF
TGTGCCAGCAGCTTCGGACGGATCTCCTACGAGCAGTACTTC
>NA|TRBJ1-6|TRBV5-1|NA
CASSLEDSSYNSPLHF
TGCGCCAGCAGCTTGGAGGACAGCTCCTATAATTCACCCCTCCACTTT
>NA|TRBJ2-7|TRBV5-1|NA
CASSLVTSYYEQYF
TGCGCCAGCAGCTTGGTTACTAGTTATTACGAGCAGTACTTC
>NA|TRBJ1-3|TRBV21-1|NA
CASLVAGNTIYF
TGTGCCAGCCTTGTGGCTGGAAACACCATATATTTT
>NA|TRBJ2-3|TRBV6-6|NA
CASGGAGDTQYF
TGTGCCAGCGGGGGGGCGGGAGATACGCAGTATTTT
>NA|TRBJ2-2|TRBV19|NA
CASSPPGRESGELFF
TGTGCCAGTAGTCCGCCGGGGCGGGAAAGCGGGGAGCTGTTTTTT
>NA|TRBJ2-7|TRBV5-3|TRBD2
CARSLTTGGLSEQYF
TGTGCCAGAAGCTTGACGACGGGGGGACTCTCCGAGCAGTACTTC
>NA|TRBJ2-7|TRBV7-2|TRBD2
CASSNRLAYDYEQYF
TGTGCCAGCAGCAACCGACTAGCGTACGACTACGAGCAGTACTTC
>NA|TRBJ2-5|TRBV25-1|NA
CASSEFRVETQYF
TGTGCCAGCAGTGAATTCAGGGTAGAGACCCAGTACTTC
>NA|TRBJ1-1|TRBV14|NA
CASSQVGRSFEAFF
TGTGCCAGCAGCCAGGTTGGGAGATCCTTTGAAGCTTTCTTT
>few|TRBJ1-3|TRBV18|NA
CASSPENTIYF
TGTGCCAGCTCACCGGAAAACACCATATATTTT
>few|TRBJ2-5|TRBV30|NA
CAWGLGSETQYF
TGTGCCTGGGGGCTGGGGTCGGAGACCCAGTACTTC
>NA|TRBJ2-7|TRBV4-2|TRBD1
CASSQGTGQGYEQYF
TGTGCCAGCAGCCAAGGAACCGGACAGGGATACGAGCAGTACTTC
>NA|TRBJ2-1|TRBV29-1|TRBD1
CSVQGAKVNEQFF
TGCAGCGTTCAGGGGGCAAAGGTCAATGAGCAGTTCTTC
>NA|TRBJ2-3|TRBV5-1|TRBD2
CASNVRLGLASTDTQYF
TGCGCCAGCAACGTCAGATTGGGACTAGCAAGCACAGATACGCAGTATTTT
>NA|TRBJ1-2|TRBV11-2|TRBD1
CASSLVGTAYGYTF
TGTGCCAGCAGCTTAGTGGGGACAGCGTATGGCTACACCTTC
>NA|TRBJ1-6|TRBV5-6|TRBD1
CASSLRTGFNSPLHF
TGTGCCAGCAGCTTGCGGACAGGGTTTAATTCACCCCTCCACTTT
>once|TRBJ2-7|TRBV7-2|NA
CASSLAAGQNTYEQYF
TGTGCCAGCAGCTTAGCGGCGGGACAGAATACCTACGAGCAGTACTTC
>NA|TRBJ1-6|TRBV7-2|TRBD1
CASSLLSGLQGAYSPLHF
TGTGCCAGCAGCTTATTATCCGGGCTACAGGGGGCTTATTCACCCCTCCACTTT
>NA|TRBJ2-1|TRBV30|NA
CAWSTGEGGTNEQFF
TGTGCCTGGAGTACCGGAGAGGGGGGAACGAATGAGCAGTTCTTC
>NA|TRBJ2-7|TRBV10-3|NA
CAISADGSYEQYF
TGTGCCATCAGTGCGGACGGATCCTACGAGCAGTACTTC
>NA|TRBJ2-7|TRBV28|TRBD2
CASQGLAGSYEQYF
TGTGCCAGCCAGGGACTAGCGGGAAGCTACGAGCAGTACTTC
>few|TRBJ2-2|TRBV5-1|NA
CASSPIAGGELFF
TGCGCCAGCAGCCCCATTGCTGGCGGGGAGCTGTTTTTT
>few|TRBJ1-1|TRBV6-6|NA
CASSYSDTEAFF
TGTGCCAGCAGTTACTCCGACACTGAAGCTTTCTTT
>NA|TRBJ2-3|TRBV5-4|TRBD2
CASSLGLGSQYF
TGTGCCAGCAGCCTCGGACTAGGATCGCAGTATTTT
>NA|TRBJ2-7|TRBV15|TRBD2
CATSPGGGAAEQYF
TGTGCCACCAGCCCGGGAGGTGGGGCGGCCGAGCAGTACTTC
>few|TRBJ1-1|TRBV29-1|NA
CSVEVTGKAEAFF
TGCAGCGTTGAAGTAACCGGGAAGGCTGAAGCTTTCTTT
>NA|TRBJ1-1|TRBV2|NA
CASSVASVNTEAFF
TGTGCCAGCAGTGTGGCATCGGTTAACACTGAAGCTTTCTTT
>NA|TRBJ1-1|TRBV4-3|TRBD1
CASSQDRGLAEAFF
TGCGCCAGCAGCCAAGATAGGGGGCTCGCTGAAGCTTTCTTT
>NA|TRBJ2-6|TRBV7-3|NA
CASSSTTPGANVLTF
TGTGCCAGCAGCTCCACGACCCCTGGGGCCAACGTCCTGACTTTC
>NA|TRBJ1-5|TRBV21-1|NA
CASSKAGGLNQPQHF
TGTGCCAGCAGCAAAGCAGGGGGCCTCAATCAGCCCCAGCATTTT
>NA|TRBJ1-5|TRBV6-6|NA
CATRETGYSNQPQHF
TGTGCCACCAGAGAAACGGGCTATAGCAATCAGCCCCAGCATTTT
>NA|TRBJ1-1|TRBV18|TRBD1
CASSPAGQGRRNTEAFF
TGTGCCAGCTCACCGGCGGGACAGGGGAGAAGGAACACTGAAGCTTTCTTT
>NA|TRBJ2-2|TRBV7-7|NA
CASSLGGPTTGELFF
TGTGCTAGCAGCTTAGGGGGACCAACCACCGGGGAGCTGTTTTTT
>NA|TRBJ2-7|TRBV14|NA
CASSHRTVISYEQYF
TGTGCCAGCAGCCACAGGACAGTGATTTCCTACGAGCAGTACTTC
>NA|TRBJ2-7|TRBV4-2|TRBD2
CASSAGVSYEQYF
TGTGCCAGCAGCGCGGGAGTCTCCTACGAGCAGTACTTC
>NA|TRBJ2-3|TRBV4-3|NA
CASSLGTSTDTQYF
TGCGCCAGCAGCCTAGGGACGAGCACAGATACGCAGTATTTT
>NA|TRBJ2-7|TRBV2|NA
CASSPGTVIYEQYF
TGTGCCAGCAGTCCCGGGACCGTTATTTACGAGCAGTACTTC
>NA|TRBJ1-2|TRBV6-5|NA
CASSEPWDYGYTF
TGTGCCAGCAGTGAACCTTGGGACTATGGCTACACCTTC
>few|TRBJ1-1|TRBV5-4|TRBD1
CASSLLDRGGTEAFF
TGTGCCAGCAGCTTACTTGACAGGGGGGGCACTGAAGCTTTCTTT
>NA|TRBJ2-1|TRBV4-1|TRBD2
CASSRPTSGRFNEQFF
TGCGCCAGCAGCCGACCGACTAGCGGGAGATTTAATGAGCAGTTCTTC
>NA|TRBJ1-2|TRBV6-5|NA
CASSSGPLYGYTF
TGTGCCAGCAGTTCGGGTCCTCTCTATGGCTACACCTTC
>few|TRBJ2-7|TRBV19|TRBD2
CASSSLAGVSYEQYF
TGTGCCAGTAGTAGCCTAGCGGGAGTCTCGTACGAGCAGTACTTC
>once|TRBJ2-5|TRBV30|NA
CAWRDQGPGAQYF
TGTGCCTGGAGGGATCAGGGTCCGGGGGCCCAGTACTTC
>NA|TRBJ1-4|TRBV5-6|NA
CASSLVGLGEKLFF
TGTGCCAGCAGCTTGGTCGGGTTGGGTGAAAAACTGTTTTTT